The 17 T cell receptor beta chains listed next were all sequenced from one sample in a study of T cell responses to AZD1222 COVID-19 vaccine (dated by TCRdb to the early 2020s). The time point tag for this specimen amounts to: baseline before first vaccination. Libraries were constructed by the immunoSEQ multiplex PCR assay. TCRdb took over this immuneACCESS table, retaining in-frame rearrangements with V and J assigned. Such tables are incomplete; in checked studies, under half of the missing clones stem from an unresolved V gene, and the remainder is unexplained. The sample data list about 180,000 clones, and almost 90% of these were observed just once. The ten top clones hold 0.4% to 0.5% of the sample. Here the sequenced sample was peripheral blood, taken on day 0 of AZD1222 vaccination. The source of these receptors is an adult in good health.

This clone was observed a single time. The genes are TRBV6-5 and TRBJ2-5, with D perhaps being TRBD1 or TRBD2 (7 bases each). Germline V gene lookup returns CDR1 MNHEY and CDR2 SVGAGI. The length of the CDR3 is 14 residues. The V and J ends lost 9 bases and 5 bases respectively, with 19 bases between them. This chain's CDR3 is CASSPGQGGETQYF. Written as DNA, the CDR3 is TGTGCCAGTTCCCCGGGGCAGGGGGGGGAGACCCAGTACTTC.

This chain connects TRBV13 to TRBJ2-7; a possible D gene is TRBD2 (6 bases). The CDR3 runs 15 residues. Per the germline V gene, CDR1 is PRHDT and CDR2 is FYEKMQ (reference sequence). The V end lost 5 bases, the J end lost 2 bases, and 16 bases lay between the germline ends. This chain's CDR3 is CASSLGGGFTYEQYF. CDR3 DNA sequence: TGTGCCAGCAGCCTTGGTGGGGGGTTTACCTACGAGCAGTACTTC.

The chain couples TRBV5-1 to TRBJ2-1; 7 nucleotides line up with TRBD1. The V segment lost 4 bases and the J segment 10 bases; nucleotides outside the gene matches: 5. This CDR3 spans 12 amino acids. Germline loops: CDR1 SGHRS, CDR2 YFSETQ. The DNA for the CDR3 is TGCGCCAGCAGCCAGACAGGGCGGGAGCAGTTCTTC. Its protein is CASSQTGREQFF.

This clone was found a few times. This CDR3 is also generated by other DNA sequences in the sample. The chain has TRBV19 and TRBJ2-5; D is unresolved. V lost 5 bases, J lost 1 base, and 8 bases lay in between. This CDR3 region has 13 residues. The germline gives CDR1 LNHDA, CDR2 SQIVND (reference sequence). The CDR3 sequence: CASSPSLQETQYF. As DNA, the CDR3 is TGTGCCAGTAGTCCCAGCCTCCAAGAGACCCAGTACTTC. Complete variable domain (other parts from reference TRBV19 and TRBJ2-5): DGGITQSPKYLFRKEGQNVTLSCEQNLNHDAMYWYRQDPGQGLRLIYYSQIVNDFQKGDIAEGYSVSREKKESFPLTVTSAQKNPTAFYLCASSPSLQETQYFGPGTRLLVL.

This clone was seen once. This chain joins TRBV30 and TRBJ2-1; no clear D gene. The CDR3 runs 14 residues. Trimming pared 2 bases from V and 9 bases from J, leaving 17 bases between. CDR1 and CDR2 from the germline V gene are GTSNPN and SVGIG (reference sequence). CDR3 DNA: TGTGCCTGGAGTTGGGGATCCGGTCCGGGTGAGCAGTTCTTC. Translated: CAWSWGSGPGEQFF.

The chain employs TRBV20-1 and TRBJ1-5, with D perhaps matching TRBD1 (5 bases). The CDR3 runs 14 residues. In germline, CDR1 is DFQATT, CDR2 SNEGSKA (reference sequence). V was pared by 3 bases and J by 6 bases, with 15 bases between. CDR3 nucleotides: TGCAGTGCTAGTGGACCAGTTGGGGGTCAGCCCCAGCATTTT. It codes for CSASGPVGGQPQHF.

CDR3 region: CASMRNRGTAEQYF. The CDR3 DNA follows: TGTGCCAGCATGAGAAACAGGGGGACTGCCGAGCAGTACTTC. V is TRBV27 and J is TRBJ2-7; 8 bases align to TRBD1. Germline CDR1 MNHEY, CDR2 SMNVEV (reference sequence). Trimming cost V 7 bases and J 6 bases; bases outside gene matches: 11. The CDR3 length is 14 residues.

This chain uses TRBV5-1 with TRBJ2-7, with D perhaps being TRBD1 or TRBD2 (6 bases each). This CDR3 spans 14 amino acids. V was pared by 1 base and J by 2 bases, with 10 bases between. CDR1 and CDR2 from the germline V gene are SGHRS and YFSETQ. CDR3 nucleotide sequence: TGCGCCAGCAGCTTGACGGAGGGGGCCTACGAGCAGTACTTC. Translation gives CASSLTEGAYEQYF.

The CDR3 here is CASSQQGNYGYTF. CDR3 nucleotide sequence: TGTGCCAGCAGTCAACAGGGCAACTATGGCTACACCTTC. The chain carries TRBV6-6 and TRBJ1-2, with D possibly TRBD1 on 6 matching bases. V was shortened by 5 bases and J by 2 bases, with 9 bases between the two germline ends. CDR3 length equals 13 residues. Germline V gene data show CDR1 as MNHNY and CDR2 as SVGAGI (reference sequence).

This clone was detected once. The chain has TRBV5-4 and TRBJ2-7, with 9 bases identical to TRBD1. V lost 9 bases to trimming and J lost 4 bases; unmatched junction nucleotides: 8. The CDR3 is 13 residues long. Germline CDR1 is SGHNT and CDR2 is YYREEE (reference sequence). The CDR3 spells CATRTGAGYEQYF. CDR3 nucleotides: TGTGCCACCCGGACAGGGGCAGGATACGAGCAGTACTTC.

The CDR3 protein is CSVYRGPTEAFF. CDR3 in DNA: TGCAGCGTTTACAGGGGGCCCACTGAAGCTTTCTTT. The V gene is TRBV29-1, the J gene TRBJ1-1; the match to TRBD1 covers 9 bases. Trimming removed 5 bases from V and 4 bases from J; junction bases left unmatched: 2. Germline V gene lookup returns CDR1 SQVTM and CDR2 ANQGSEA. This CDR3 comprises 12 residues.

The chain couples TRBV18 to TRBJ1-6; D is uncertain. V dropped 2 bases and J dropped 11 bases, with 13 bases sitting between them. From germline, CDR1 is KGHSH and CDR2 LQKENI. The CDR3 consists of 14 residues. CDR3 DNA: TGTGCCAGCTCACCAATGGTGGCGTCGGCACCCCTCCACTTT. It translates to CASSPMVASAPLHF.

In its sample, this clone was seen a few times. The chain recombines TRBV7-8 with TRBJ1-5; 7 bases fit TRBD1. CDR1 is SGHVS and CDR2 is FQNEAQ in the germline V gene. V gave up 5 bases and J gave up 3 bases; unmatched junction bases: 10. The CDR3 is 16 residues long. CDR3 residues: CASSLFEGQVNQPQHF. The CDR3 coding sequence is TGTGCCAGCAGCCTGTTTGAAGGACAGGTCAATCAGCCCCAGCATTTT.

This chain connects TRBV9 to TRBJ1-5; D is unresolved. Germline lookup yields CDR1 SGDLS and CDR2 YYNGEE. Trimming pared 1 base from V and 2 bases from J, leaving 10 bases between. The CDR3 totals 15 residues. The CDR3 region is CASSVSDAGNQPQHF. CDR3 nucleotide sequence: TGTGCCAGCAGCGTATCGGACGCCGGCAATCAGCCCCAGCATTTT.

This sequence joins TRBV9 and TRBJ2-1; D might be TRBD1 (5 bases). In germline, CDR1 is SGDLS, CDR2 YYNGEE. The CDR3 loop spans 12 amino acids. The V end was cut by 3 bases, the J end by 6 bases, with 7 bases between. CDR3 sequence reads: CASSATVNEQFF. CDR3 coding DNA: TGTGCCAGCAGCGCGACAGTCAATGAGCAGTTCTTC.

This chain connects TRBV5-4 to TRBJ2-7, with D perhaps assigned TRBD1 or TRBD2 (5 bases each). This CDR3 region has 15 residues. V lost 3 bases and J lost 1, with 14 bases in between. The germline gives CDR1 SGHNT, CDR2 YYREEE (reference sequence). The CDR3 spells CASSSRDGISYEQYF. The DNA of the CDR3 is TGTGCCAGCAGCTCCCGGGACGGGATTTCCTACGAGCAGTACTTC. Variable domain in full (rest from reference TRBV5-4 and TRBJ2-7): ETGVTQSPTHLIKTRGQQVTLRCSSQSGHNTVSWYQQALGQGPQFIFQYYREEENGRGNFPPRFSGLQFPNYSSELNVNALELDDSALYLCASSSRDGISYEQYFGPGTRLTVT.

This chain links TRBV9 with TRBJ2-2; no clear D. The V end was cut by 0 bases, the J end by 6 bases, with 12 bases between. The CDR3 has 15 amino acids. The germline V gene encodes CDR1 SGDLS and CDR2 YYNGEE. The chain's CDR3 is CASSVGSVPAGELFF. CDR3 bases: TGTGCCAGCAGCGTAGGGTCAGTTCCCGCCGGGGAGCTGTTTTTT.